Listed here are 8 T cell receptor beta chains from one sample, sequenced in a study of blood T cell repertoires in COVID-19. The table came from immunoSEQ multiplex PCR; TCRdb's copy has only in-frame clones and leaves some out. Of 250,000 or so clones in the sample, about 87% were seen once. Sequencing was performed on PBMCs or T cells enriched from blood (not recorded which). All receptors come from a middle-aged woman with acute COVID-19.

The CDR3 region has the DNA TGTGCCAGCAGTCCCACTGACCTAAAGGGGATTCCCTACGAGCAGTACGTC. This sequence encodes CASSPTDLKGIPYEQYV. This chain joins TRBV27 and TRBJ2-7; D may be TRBD1 (5 bases). The CDR3 is 17 amino acids. Trimming took off 5 bases at V and 2 bases at J, with 22 bases between the two ends. The germline gives CDR1 MNHEY, CDR2 SMNVEV (reference sequence).

This clone turned up a few times. The genes are TRBV12-3 or TRBV12-4 and TRBJ1-5; possible D gene TRBD1, 6 bases. The CDR3 has 13 residues. The V end lost 6 bases, the J end lost 4 bases, and 10 bases lay between the germline ends. DNA for the CDR3: TGTGCCAGCAGGGCGACAGGAAATCAGCCCCAGCATTTT. It translates to CASRATGNQPQHF.

This clone was observed a single time. The J gene is TRBJ1-6, the V gene TRBV27; 8 bases map to TRBD1. The CDR3 spans 15 residues. The trim removed 6 bases at V and 5 bases at J, leaving 6 bases unmatched. Germline CDR1 MNHEY, CDR2 SMNVEV (reference sequence). The CDR3 DNA reads TGTGCCAGCAGCCCCCTGGACAGGGATAATTCACCCCTCCACTTT. This translates into CASSPLDRDNSPLHF.

The J gene is TRBJ2-3, the V gene TRBV7-2; 7 bases line up with TRBD2. Germline CDR1 is SGHTA and CDR2 is FQGNSA. Losses at the gene ends were 1 base for V and 2 bases for J; bases not matched to a gene: 3. CDR3 size: 15 residues. CDR3 residues: CASSLEAGVTDTQYF. In DNA, the CDR3 is TGTGCCAGCAGCTTAGAGGCGGGGGTCACAGATACGCAGTATTTT.

The chain links TRBV2 to TRBJ1-1; D perhaps matches TRBD1 (6 bases). The CDR3 length is 16 residues. The V and J ends lost 8 bases and 4 bases respectively, with 23 bases between them. CDR1 and CDR2 from the germline V gene are SNHLY and FYNNEI. As DNA, the CDR3 is TGTGCCAGCGCAGCCCCGGGGGGCCCCGGGGTCACTGAAGCTTTCTTT. Translating it yields CASAAPGGPGVTEAFF.

This sequence joins TRBV30 and TRBJ1-1; 7 nucleotides agree with TRBD1. The CDR3 has 14 residues. The trim removed 4 bases at V and 6 bases at J, leaving 11 bases unmatched. Germline lookup yields CDR1 GTSNPN and CDR2 SVGIG (reference sequence). CDR3 residues: CAWTLKPGQSEAFF. CDR3 nucleotides: TGTGCCTGGACTCTCAAACCGGGACAGTCTGAAGCTTTCTTT.

The V call is TRBV10-3, the J call TRBJ2-7, with TRBD1 identical over 9 bases. V dropped 6 bases and J dropped 5; count of bases not matched to a gene: 5. The CDR3 runs 13 residues. Germline CDR1 is ENHRY and CDR2 is SYGVKD. The CDR3 nucleotides are TGTGCCATCAGCCGGACAGGGGTGGACGAGCAGTACGTC. This sequence encodes CAISRTGVDEQYV.

The chain recombines TRBV6-5 with TRBJ1-3; tentatively, D is TRBD1 (6 bases). The CDR3 consists of 16 residues. Trimming shortened V by 4 bases and J by 0 bases, and 13 bases separated the two germline ends. The germline V gene encodes CDR1 MNHEY and CDR2 SVGAGI. The CDR3 sequence: CASSFDYRVSGNTIYF. The CDR3 DNA reads TGTGCCAGCAGTTTCGACTACAGGGTCTCTGGAAACACCATATATTTT.